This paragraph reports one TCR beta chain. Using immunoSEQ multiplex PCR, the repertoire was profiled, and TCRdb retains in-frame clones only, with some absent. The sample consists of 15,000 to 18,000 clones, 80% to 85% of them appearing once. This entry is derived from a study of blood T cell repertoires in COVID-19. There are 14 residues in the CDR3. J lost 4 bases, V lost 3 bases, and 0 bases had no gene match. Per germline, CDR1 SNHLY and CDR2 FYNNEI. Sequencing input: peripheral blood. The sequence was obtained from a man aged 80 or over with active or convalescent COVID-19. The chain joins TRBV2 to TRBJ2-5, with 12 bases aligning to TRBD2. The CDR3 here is CASSETSGGETQYF. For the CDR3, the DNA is TGTGCCAGCAGTGAGACTAGCGGGGGAGAGACCCAGTACTTC.